These T cell receptor beta chains were read from a single sample in a study of blood T cell repertoires in COVID-19. The table came from immunoSEQ multiplex PCR; TCRdb's copy has only in-frame clones and leaves some out. The table has 400,000 to 550,000 clones, roughly 87% seen once. The sequencing sample was made of PBMCs or T cells enriched from blood (not recorded which). The origin of the receptors is a woman aged 18-35 years with acute COVID-19. Both conserved end residues are part of each CDR3. The order of the fields is D gene, V gene, J gene, clone size, CDR3 DNA, CDR3 protein. The D gene is left open where the match is weak. Rows may omit the clone size; those that give it use once, few, many or a size class.

D: -
V: TRBV19
J: TRBJ1-2
size: once
DNA: TGTGCCAGTAGTACCACAGGGAGCGTCGGTGGCTACACCTTC
CDR3: CASSTTGSVGGYTF

D: -
V: TRBV27
J: TRBJ1-5
size: -
DNA: TGTGCCAGCAGTTTATCCAGGGTATCCGATCAGCCCCAGCATTTT
CDR3: CASSLSRVSDQPQHF

D: -
V: TRBV7-3
J: TRBJ2-5
size: -
DNA: TGTGCCAGCAGCTTAAATGGGCAGGGCTACGGAGAGACCCAGTACTTC
CDR3: CASSLNGQGYGETQYF

D: TRBD2
V: TRBV28
J: TRBJ2-5
size: -
DNA: TGTGCCAGCACCCTTGGGGGGGATACCACTCAAGAGACCCAGTACTTC
CDR3: CASTLGGDTTQETQYF

D: -
V: TRBV5-4
J: TRBJ2-1
size: -
DNA: TGTGCCAGCAGCTTGGTTGGCCGGCGGGACTCCTACAATGAGCAGTTCTTC
CDR3: CASSLVGRRDSYNEQFF

D: TRBD2
V: TRBV7-9
J: TRBJ2-7
size: once
DNA: TGTGCCAGCAGCCCCGGCGGGAGGGAGCCGATTCCCTACGAGCAGTACTTC
CDR3: CASSPGGREPIPYEQYF

D: TRBD2
V: TRBV28
J: TRBJ2-2
size: -
DNA: TGTGCCAGCAGTTTCCCCGGGACTAAAAACACCGGGGAGCTGTTTTTT
CDR3: CASSFPGTKNTGELFF

D: -
V: TRBV27
J: TRBJ1-5
size: once
DNA: TGTGCCAGCAGCTTCTTGAGCAATCAGCCCCAGCATTTT
CDR3: CASSFLSNQPQHF

D: TRBD2
V: TRBV10-1
J: TRBJ2-3
size: -
DNA: TGCGCCAGCAGTCCTAGCGGGAGACCCACAGATACGCAGTATTTT
CDR3: CASSPSGRPTDTQYF

D: TRBD1
V: TRBV10-3
J: TRBJ2-3
size: -
DNA: TGTGCCATCAGTGGACAGGGTATAGGAGATACGCAGTATTTT
CDR3: CAISGQGIGDTQYF

D: TRBD1
V: TRBV10-3
J: TRBJ2-7
size: -
DNA: TGTGCCATCAATCCAGACCCGGGACAGGGCTCCTACGAGCAGTACTTC
CDR3: CAINPDPGQGSYEQYF

D: TRBD1
V: TRBV7-6
J: TRBJ2-5
size: -
DNA: TGTGCCAGCAGCTTGACAGGGGGGCAAGAGACCCAGTACTTC
CDR3: CASSLTGGQETQYF

D: -
V: TRBV5-4
J: TRBJ1-2
size: -
DNA: TGTGCCAGCAGCTTGGTCGGCCAGGACTATGGCTACACCTTC
CDR3: CASSLVGQDYGYTF

D: TRBD1
V: TRBV5-4
J: TRBJ2-3
size: -
DNA: TGTGCCAGCAGCTTTACAACCGGGACAGGGACAGATACGCAGTATTTT
CDR3: CASSFTTGTGTDTQYF

D: TRBD2
V: TRBV3-1/TRBV3-2
J: TRBJ2-3
size: -
DNA: TGTGCCAGCAGCCAATGGACTAGCGGGAGTTCTGATACGCAGTATTTT
CDR3: CASSQWTSGSSDTQYF

D: -
V: TRBV18
J: TRBJ2-7
size: once
DNA: TGTGCCAGCTCACCACCGGAGAGGGGGTTTGGCTACGAGCAGTACTTC
CDR3: CASSPPERGFGYEQYF

D: -
V: TRBV29-1
J: TRBJ1-3
size: -
DNA: TGCAGCGTTGCATCGGGGAAAGGAGGAAACACCATATATTTT
CDR3: CSVASGKGGNTIYF

D: -
V: TRBV6-5
J: TRBJ1-1
size: -
DNA: TGTGCCAGCAAGAGACAGGAGAACACTGAAGCTTTCTTT
CDR3: CASKRQENTEAFF

D: TRBD1
V: TRBV18
J: TRBJ1-3
size: -
DNA: TGTGCCAGCTCACCAAACCGCGGACAGGGATCTGGAAACACCATATATTTT
CDR3: CASSPNRGQGSGNTIYF

D: -
V: TRBV20-1
J: TRBJ1-2
size: -
DNA: TGCAGTGCTAGTCCCCCGGGAAGCTATGGCTACACCTTC
CDR3: CSASPPGSYGYTF

D: TRBD1
V: TRBV19
J: TRBJ2-5
size: -
DNA: TGTGCCAGTTCCACTTGGACAGGGCTAGAGACCCAGTACTTC
CDR3: CASSTWTGLETQYF

D: TRBD1
V: TRBV7-2
J: TRBJ1-1
size: -
DNA: TGTGCCAGCAGCCCCGGACAGGGTTTCACTGAAGCTTTCTTT
CDR3: CASSPGQGFTEAFF

D: TRBD1
V: TRBV24-1
J: TRBJ1-5
size: -
DNA: TGTGCCACCAGTGATGGGGACAGGGGCAACAATCAGCCCCAGCATTTT
CDR3: CATSDGDRGNNQPQHF

D: TRBD1
V: TRBV5-6
J: TRBJ2-1
size: few
DNA: TGTGCCAGCAGCCAGGACAGGGTCTCCTACAATGAGCAGTTCTTC
CDR3: CASSQDRVSYNEQFF

D: -
V: TRBV30
J: TRBJ2-3
size: -
DNA: TGTGCCTGGACAGGGAGCACAGATACGCAGTATTTT
CDR3: CAWTGSTDTQYF

D: -
V: TRBV7-6
J: TRBJ1-1
size: -
DNA: TGTGCCAGCAGCTTAGCTTCAGGGGATGAGGGCACTGAAGCTTTCTTT
CDR3: CASSLASGDEGTEAFF

D: -
V: TRBV28
J: TRBJ2-2
size: -
DNA: TGTGCCAGCAGTCCCCCGGGGAACACCGGGGAGCTGTTTTTT
CDR3: CASSPPGNTGELFF

D: TRBD2
V: TRBV9
J: TRBJ2-1
size: -
DNA: TGTGCCAGCAGCGCCCGGGGACATTCGGGACTAGCGGGCATCAATGAGCAGTTCTTC
CDR3: CASSARGHSGLAGINEQFF

D: -
V: TRBV12-3/TRBV12-4
J: TRBJ2-1
size: -
DNA: TGTGCCAGCAGGCGACTCCCGAATGAGCAGTTCTTC
CDR3: CASRRLPNEQFF

D: -
V: TRBV5-4
J: TRBJ2-1
size: once
DNA: TGTGCCAGCAGCTTGGAGAGTCTTAACAATGAGCAGTTCTTC
CDR3: CASSLESLNNEQFF

D: TRBD1
V: TRBV18
J: TRBJ1-5
size: -
DNA: TGTGCCAGCTCAACAGGGGCGGCTCAGCCCCAGCATTTT
CDR3: CASSTGAAQPQHF

D: -
V: TRBV4-3
J: TRBJ2-3
size: -
DNA: TGCGCCAGCAGCCAAGATCGCTTACCGGGTACGCAGTATTTT
CDR3: CASSQDRLPGTQYF

D: TRBD1
V: TRBV15
J: TRBJ1-5
size: -
DNA: TGTGCCACCAGCGGGACAGTCAGTTATAGCAATCAGCCCCAGCATTTT
CDR3: CATSGTVSYSNQPQHF

D: TRBD1
V: TRBV5-1
J: TRBJ2-4
size: -
DNA: TGCGCCAGCAGCTTAGGACAGGGGGTATCCAAAAACATTCAGTACTTC
CDR3: CASSLGQGVSKNIQYF

D: -
V: TRBV6-1
J: TRBJ2-2
size: -
DNA: TGTGCCAGCAGTGTCACCCGGGACACAAGAGCCGGGGAGCTGTTTTTT
CDR3: CASSVTRDTRAGELFF

D: -
V: TRBV7-2
J: TRBJ2-3
size: -
DNA: TGTGCCAGCAGCCATTACTATCCCGCCACAGATACGCAGTATTTT
CDR3: CASSHYYPATDTQYF

D: TRBD2
V: TRBV4-3
J: TRBJ2-1
size: -
DNA: TGCGCCAGCAGCCAAGTATTTCTGGGACTAGCGGGAGGATCCTACAATGAGCAGTTCTTC
CDR3: CASSQVFLGLAGGSYNEQFF

D: -
V: TRBV6-5
J: TRBJ2-3
size: -
DNA: TGTGCCAGCAGTTTGAGACAGACAGATACGCAGTATTTT
CDR3: CASSLRQTDTQYF

D: TRBD2
V: TRBV30
J: TRBJ2-3
size: -
DNA: TGTGCCTGGACCGACGGACTAGCGGGATCAGATACGCAGTATTTT
CDR3: CAWTDGLAGSDTQYF

D: TRBD2
V: TRBV10-3
J: TRBJ2-5
size: -
DNA: TGTGCCATCAGTGACACGTATACGACTAGCGGGAGTATGGAGACCCAGTACTTC
CDR3: CAISDTYTTSGSMETQYF

D: -
V: TRBV6-4
J: TRBJ2-3
size: -
DNA: TGTGCCAGCAGACTGACTAGCACAGATACGCAGTATTTT
CDR3: CASRLTSTDTQYF

D: -
V: TRBV10-1
J: TRBJ1-3
size: many
DNA: TGCGCCGGAAATCAGGCCCTCTCTGGAAACACCATATATTTT
CDR3: CAGNQALSGNTIYF

D: -
V: TRBV5-1
J: TRBJ2-7
size: -
DNA: TGCGCCAGCAGCTTGGATGGACAGTCCTACGAGCAGTACTTC
CDR3: CASSLDGQSYEQYF

D: -
V: TRBV27
J: TRBJ1-2
size: few
DNA: TGTGCCAGCAGTTTAAGCGGGTTGGGACTGATCTATGGCTACACCTTC
CDR3: CASSLSGLGLIYGYTF